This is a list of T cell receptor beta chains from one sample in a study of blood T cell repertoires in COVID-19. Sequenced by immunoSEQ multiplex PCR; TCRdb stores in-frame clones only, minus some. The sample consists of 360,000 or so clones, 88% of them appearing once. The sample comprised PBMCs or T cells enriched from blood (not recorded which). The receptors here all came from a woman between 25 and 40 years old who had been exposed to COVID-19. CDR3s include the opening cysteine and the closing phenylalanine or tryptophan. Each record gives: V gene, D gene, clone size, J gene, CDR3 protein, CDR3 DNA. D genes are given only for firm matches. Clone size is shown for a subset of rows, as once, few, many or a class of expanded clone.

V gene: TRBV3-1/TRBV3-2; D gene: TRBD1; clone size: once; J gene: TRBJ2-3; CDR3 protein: CASSQDWTGVRSDTQYF; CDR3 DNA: TGTGCCAGCAGCCAAGATTGGACAGGGGTAAGGTCAGATACGCAGTATTTT
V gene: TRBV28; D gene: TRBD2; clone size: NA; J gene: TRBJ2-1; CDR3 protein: CATTSGRDNEQFF; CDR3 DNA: TGTGCCACTACTAGCGGGAGGGACAATGAGCAGTTCTTC
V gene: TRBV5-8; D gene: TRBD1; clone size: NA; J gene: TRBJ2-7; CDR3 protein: CASSPRDRTPYEQYF; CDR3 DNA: TGTGCCAGCAGCCCCCGGGACAGGACCCCCTACGAGCAGTACTTC
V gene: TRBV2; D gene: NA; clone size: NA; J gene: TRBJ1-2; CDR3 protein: CASSESRATYGYTF; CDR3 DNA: TGTGCCAGCAGTGAAAGCAGGGCCACCTATGGCTACACCTTC
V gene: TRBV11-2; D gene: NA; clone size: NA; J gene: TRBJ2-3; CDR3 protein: CASSSGQQSTQYF; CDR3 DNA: TGTGCCAGCAGCTCCGGACAGCAGAGTACGCAGTATTTT
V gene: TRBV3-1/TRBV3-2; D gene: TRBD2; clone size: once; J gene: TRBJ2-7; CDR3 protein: CASSQDVLAGGSSYEQYF; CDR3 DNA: TGTGCCAGCAGCCAAGACGTGCTAGCGGGAGGGAGCTCCTACGAGCAGTACTTC
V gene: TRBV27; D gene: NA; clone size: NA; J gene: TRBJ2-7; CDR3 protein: CASGGSGLVDEQYF; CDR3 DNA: TGTGCCAGCGGCGGATCAGGGCTAGTGGACGAGCAGTACTTC
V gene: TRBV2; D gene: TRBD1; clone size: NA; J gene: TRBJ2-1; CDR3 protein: CASSASGGAYNEQFF; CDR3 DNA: TGTGCCAGCAGCGCTTCAGGGGGCGCCTACAATGAGCAGTTCTTC
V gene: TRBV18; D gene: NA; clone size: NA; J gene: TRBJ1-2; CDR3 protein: CASSPPSQNYGYTF; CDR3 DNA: TGTGCCAGCTCACCACCGAGCCAAAACTATGGCTACACCTTC
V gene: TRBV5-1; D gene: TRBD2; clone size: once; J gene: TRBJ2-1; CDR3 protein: CASSLGMAGAVWYNEQFF; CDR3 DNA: TGCGCCAGCAGCTTGGGGATGGCGGGAGCAGTCTGGTACAATGAGCAGTTCTTC
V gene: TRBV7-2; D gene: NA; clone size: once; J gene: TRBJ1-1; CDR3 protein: CASSLEGGRVFGDTEAFF; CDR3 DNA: TGTGCCAGCAGCTTAGAGGGGGGGCGCGTTTTTGGGGACACTGAAGCTTTCTTT
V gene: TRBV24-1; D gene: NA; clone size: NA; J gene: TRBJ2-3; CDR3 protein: CATSDLLEGQSTDTQYF; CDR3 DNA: TGTGCCACCAGTGATTTGCTGGAGGGCCAGAGCACAGATACGCAGTATTTT
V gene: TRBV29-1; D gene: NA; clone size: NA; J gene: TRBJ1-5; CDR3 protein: CSAVVGEGQPQHF; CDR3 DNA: TGCAGCGCTGTCGTTGGGGAGGGTCAGCCCCAGCATTTT
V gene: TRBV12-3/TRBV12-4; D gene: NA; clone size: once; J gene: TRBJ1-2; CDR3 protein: CASSLGFGGYTF; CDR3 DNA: TGTGCCAGCAGTTTAGGGTTCGGTGGCTACACCTTC